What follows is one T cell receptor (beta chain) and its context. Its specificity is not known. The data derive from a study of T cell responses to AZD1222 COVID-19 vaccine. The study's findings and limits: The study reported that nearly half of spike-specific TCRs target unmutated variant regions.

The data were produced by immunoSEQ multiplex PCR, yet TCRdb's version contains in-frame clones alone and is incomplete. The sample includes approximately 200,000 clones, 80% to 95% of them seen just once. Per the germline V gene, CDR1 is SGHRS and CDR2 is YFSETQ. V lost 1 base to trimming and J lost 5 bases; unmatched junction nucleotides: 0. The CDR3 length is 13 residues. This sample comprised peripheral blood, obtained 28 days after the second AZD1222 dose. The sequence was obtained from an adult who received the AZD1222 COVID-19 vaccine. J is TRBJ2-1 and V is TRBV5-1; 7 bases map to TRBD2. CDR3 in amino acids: CASSLSGNNEQFF. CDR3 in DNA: TGCGCCAGCAGCTTGAGCGGGAACAATGAGCAGTTCTTC.